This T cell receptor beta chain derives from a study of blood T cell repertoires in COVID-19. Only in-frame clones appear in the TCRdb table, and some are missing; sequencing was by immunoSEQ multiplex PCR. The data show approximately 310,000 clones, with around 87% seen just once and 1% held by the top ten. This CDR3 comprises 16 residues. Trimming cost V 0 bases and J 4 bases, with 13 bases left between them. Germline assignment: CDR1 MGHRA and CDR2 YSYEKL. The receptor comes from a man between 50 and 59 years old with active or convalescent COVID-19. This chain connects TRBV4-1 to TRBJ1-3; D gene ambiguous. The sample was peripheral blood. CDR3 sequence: CASSQETPSYGNTIYF. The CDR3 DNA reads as TGCGCCAGCAGCCAAGAAACCCCATCCTACGGAAACACCATATATTTT.